This T cell receptor (beta chain) derives from a study of tissue T cells after allogeneic stem cell transplantation. The CDR3 loop spans 15 amino acids. The germline V gene has CDR1 MNHEY and CDR2 SMNVEV (reference sequence). V lost 7 bases and J lost 3, with 16 bases in between. Libraries were prepared by immunoSEQ multiplex PCR; TCRdb keeps only in-frame clonotypes and omits some of them. The data contain some 9,000 clones, approximately 53% of them singletons. This clonotype was sampled from a female donor older than 55 with lung cancer. The source material was tissue from the jejunum, sampled at autopsy. V gene TRBV27 combines with J gene TRBJ2-1; D remains unclear. CDR3 sequence reads: CASKIRPDRYNEQFF. The CDR3 DNA reads TGTGCCAGCAAGATCCGGCCAGACCGCTACAATGAGCAGTTCTTC.